The 20 T cell receptor beta chains below come from one sample, sequenced in a study of shared clonotypes between healthy human individuals (dated by TCRdb to about 2020). Libraries were constructed by the immunoSEQ multiplex PCR assay. This is the immuneACCESS table as TCRdb keeps it, with only in-frame sequences that have V and J called. A part of the clones is gone; compared with another copy, unresolved V genes explain less than half, and the rest is unexplained. Across this sample there are under 2,000,000 clones, with about 94% seen only once. The top ten clonotypes cover around 1.2% of the sample. CD8 naive samples were obtained by positive selection for CCR7 among CD45RO-negative cells, yielding a CD45RA+CCR7+ population from which TemRA cells were excluded. The sequenced material came from naive CD8+ T cells sorted from blood. Reading the label with the study, this specimen's cell subset or site is: CD45RA+CCR7+. These receptors originate from a man aged 18 to 30 in good health.

The genes are TRBV19 and TRBJ1-6; 9 bases match TRBD1. The V segment lost 9 bases and the J segment 7 bases; nucleotides outside the gene matches: 10. The CDR3 has 15 residues. The germline CDR1 and CDR2 sequences are LNHDA and SQIVND (reference sequence). The CDR3 DNA sequence: TGTGCCAGCCTGGGGGACAGGGCTTACAATTCACCCCTCCACTTT. The encoded protein is CASLGDRAYNSPLHF.

Concerning this clone: Other DNA variants within this sample encode the same CDR3. This chain connects TRBV5-6 to TRBJ2-7; 7 bases agree with TRBD1. The germline CDR1 and CDR2 sequences are SGHDT and YYEEEE. This CDR3 contains 14 residues. V shed 2 bases, J shed 4 bases, and the junction held 6 bases outside the gene matches. The CDR3 region is CASSLGDSPYEQYF. The CDR3 coding sequence is TGTGCCAGCAGCTTAGGGGACAGCCCATACGAGCAGTACTTC. Variable domain in full (rest from reference TRBV5-6 and TRBJ2-7): DAGVTQSPTHLIKTRGQQVTLRCSPKSGHDTVSWYQQALGQGPQFIFQYYEEEERQRGNFPDRFSGHQFPNYSSELNVNALLLGDSALYLCASSLGDSPYEQYFGPGTRLTVT.

The rearrangement links TRBV6-1 to TRBJ1-2; D gene ambiguous. CDR1 is MNHNS, CDR2 SASEGT, per germline. Trimming took off 7 bases at V and 5 bases at J, with 14 bases between the two ends. This CDR3 is built from 13 residues. CDR3 protein: CASNWRREYGYTF. The CDR3 DNA reads TGTGCCAGCAACTGGAGGAGGGAGTATGGCTACACCTTC.

This chain uses TRBV5-1 with TRBJ1-1; a possible D gene is TRBD1 (6 bases). CDR1 and CDR2 from the germline V gene are SGHRS and YFSETQ. With 0 bases removed from V and 5 bases from J, the gap between germline ends came to 20 bases. The CDR3 has 17 amino acids. The CDR3, as DNA: TGCGCCAGCAGCTTGGCCAGTTCGGGGGGGCGAAAAACTGAAGCTTTCTTT. It specifies CASSLASSGGRKTEAFF.

This chain links TRBV9 with TRBJ2-7, with 8 bases matching TRBD1. The V segment lost 4 bases and the J segment 9 bases; nucleotides outside the gene matches: 9. Germline loops: CDR1 SGDLS, CDR2 YYNGEE. This CDR3 is 13 amino acids long. The CDR3: CASSIGQGDGQYF. DNA of the CDR3: TGTGCCAGCAGCATCGGACAGGGTGACGGGCAGTACTTC.

The chain combines TRBV4-1 with TRBJ2-1; a possible D gene is TRBD1 (6 bases). V dropped 3 bases and J dropped 2 bases, with 17 bases sitting between them. The CDR3 has 17 amino acids. Germline V gene data show CDR1 as MGHRA and CDR2 as YSYEKL. This CDR3 reads CASSQDKGQFAYNEQFF. DNA for the CDR3: TGCGCCAGCAGCCAGGACAAAGGACAGTTCGCCTACAATGAGCAGTTCTTC.

This chain connects TRBV6-5 to TRBJ2-1, with D perhaps TRBD1 (6 bases). The germline gives CDR1 MNHEY, CDR2 SVGAGI. The CDR3 is 12 residues long. Trimming removed 7 bases from V and 7 bases from J, with 11 bases in between. The chain's CDR3 is CASIGTFNEQFF. The CDR3 nucleotides are TGTGCCAGCATAGGGACATTTAATGAGCAGTTCTTC.

The V and J genes are TRBV15 and TRBJ1-5; 7 nucleotides line up with TRBD1. The CDR3 covers 15 residues. The V and J ends lost 3 bases and 3 bases, in that order; junction bases with no gene match: 5. From germline, CDR1 is LNHNV and CDR2 YYDKDF (reference sequence). DNA for the CDR3: TGTGCCACCAGCAGGGAACAGGGGAACAATCAGCCCCAGCATTTT. Protein: CATSREQGNNQPQHF.

The rearrangement uses TRBV7-9 and TRBJ2-3; tentatively, D is TRBD1 (6 bases). The CDR3 is 14 residues long. V was clipped by 5 bases and J by 4 bases, with 13 bases between them. Germline assignment: CDR1 SEHNR and CDR2 FQNEAQ (reference sequence). DNA of the CDR3: TGTGCCAGCAGCCCCGAGGACAGACCAGATACGCAGTATTTT. Its translation: CASSPEDRPDTQYF. The entire variable domain, with the rest obtained from reference TRBV7-9 and TRBJ2-3, is as follows: DTGVSQNPRHKITKRGQNVTFRCDPISEHNRLYWYRQTLGQGPEFLTYFQNEAQLEKSRLLSDRFSAERPKGSFSTLEIQRTEQGDSAMYLCASSPEDRPDTQYFGPGTRLTVL.

V is TRBV5-5 and J is TRBJ2-1, with TRBD2 matching 8 bases. The CDR3 has 17 amino acids. Looked up from germline, CDR1 is SGHKS and CDR2 is YYEKEE (reference sequence). V was pared by 0 bases and J by 6 bases, with 11 bases of the junction left unmatched. The CDR3 nucleotides read TGTGCCAGCAGCTTGGATTGGGGTAGCGGGAAGTTCAATGAGCAGTTCTTC. It encodes CASSLDWGSGKFNEQFF.

The V gene is TRBV4-3, the J gene TRBJ1-2, with D perhaps TRBD1 (5 bases). V gave up 1 base and J gave up 4 bases, with 22 bases separating them. The CDR3 is 18 amino acids. Germline values: CDR1 LGHNA, CDR2 YSLEER. The CDR3 DNA sequence: TGCGCCAGCAGCCAAGTCATGGTCGGGGTAGGGGTCTCCTATGGCTACACCTTC. Translating it yields CASSQVMVGVGVSYGYTF.

Concerning this clone itself: The same CDR3 arises from other DNA sequences in this sample as well. This chain joins TRBV27 and TRBJ2-1; TRBD2 aligns across 11 bases. With 3 bases clipped from V and 7 bases from J, the junction kept 5 bases outside the gene matches. CDR1 MNHEY and CDR2 SMNVEV come from the germline V gene (reference sequence). The CDR3 has 15 residues. Written as DNA, the CDR3 is TGTGCCAGCAGTTTGGGGCTAGCGGGGGGAAATGAGCAGTTCTTC. Encoded protein: CASSLGLAGGNEQFF.

CDR3 protein: CASSSSYYGYTF. The CDR3 DNA is TGTGCCAGCAGTTCCAGTTACTATGGCTACACCTTC. This chain connects TRBV27 to TRBJ1-2; D remains ambiguous. The CDR3 contains 12 residues. The V and J ends lost 4 bases and 3 bases respectively, with 6 bases between them. Germline CDR1 is MNHEY and CDR2 is SMNVEV (reference sequence).

The rearrangement links TRBV9 to TRBJ1-2, with TRBD1 matching 12 bases. CDR3 length equals 21 residues. Germline V lookup: CDR1 SGDLS, CDR2 YYNGEE. Trimming took 6 bases from V and 4 from J; bases not matched to a gene: 25. CDR3 sequence reads: CASNPRDRGLPFLFFFYGYTF. As DNA, the CDR3 is TGTGCCAGCAACCCCCGGGACAGGGGGCTTCCGTTCCTGTTTTTTTTCTATGGCTACACCTTC.

This chain connects TRBV27 to TRBJ2-2; the match to TRBD2 covers 7 bases. Per germline, CDR1 MNHEY and CDR2 SMNVEV (reference sequence). The CDR3 is 16 residues long. Unmatched junction bases numbered 11, after V lost 3 bases and J lost 7 bases. CDR3 DNA: TGTGCCAGCAGTTTCGGGGTCCTTCGGGGGGACGGGGAGCTGTTTTTT. Translating it yields CASSFGVLRGDGELFF.

The chain employs TRBV7-9 and TRBJ2-1, with 7 bases identical to TRBD2. The CDR3 runs 18 residues. Trimming at V came to 0 bases and at J to 5 bases, leaving 13 bases not matched to a gene. Germline V gives CDR1 SEHNR, CDR2 FQNEAQ (reference sequence). DNA for the CDR3: TGTGCCAGCAGCTTAGCCCTGAGTTGGGCTAGCGGAGACAATGAGCAGTTCTTC. Translating gives CASSLALSWASGDNEQFF.

The chain recombines TRBV30 with TRBJ2-2; D ambiguous. The V gene's germline CDR1 is GTSNPN and CDR2 SVGIG (reference sequence). Trimming cost V 1 base and J 2 bases, with 5 bases left between them. CDR3 length: 13 residues. The chain's CDR3 is CAWSAQNTGELFF. In nucleotides, the CDR3 is TGTGCCTGGAGTGCTCAAAACACCGGGGAGCTGTTTTTT.

The gene calls are TRBV4-3 and TRBJ2-7; unclear D gene. Germline-derived CDR1 and CDR2 are LGHNA and YSLEER. The CDR3 covers 13 residues. Trimming took 0 bases from V and 3 from J, leaving 6 bases between them. The CDR3 DNA is TGCGCCAGCAGCCAAGAGATCATCTACGAGCAGTACTTC. Residues: CASSQEIIYEQYF.

The chain couples TRBV6-6 to TRBJ2-2; 9 bases line up with TRBD2. The germline gives CDR1 MNHNY, CDR2 SVGAGI (reference sequence). CDR3 size: 16 residues. Germline trimming cut 6 bases from V and 1 base from J; bases unmatched to any gene: 6. The CDR3 bases are TGTGCCAGCAGCCCGACTAGCGGTCAGAACACCGGGGAGCTGTTTTTT. Translating gives CASSPTSGQNTGELFF.

The chain uses TRBV10-3 and TRBJ2-3, with 9 positions matching TRBD2. J gave up 4 bases and V 7 bases, and 9 bases lay outside the gene matches. CDR3 length equals 15 residues. Germline-derived CDR1 and CDR2 are ENHRY and SYGVKD. CDR3: CAINPSGDPADTQYF. DNA for the CDR3: TGTGCCATCAACCCTAGCGGGGACCCGGCAGATACGCAGTATTTT.